This T cell receptor beta chain originates from a study of shared clonotypes between healthy human individuals. The protocol was immunoSEQ multiplex PCR, while the TCRdb copy is restricted to in-frame clones and leaves out a portion. The top ten hold roughly 0.15% of the sample, which has 2,500,000 or so clones, around nine tenths seen once. Looked up from germline, CDR1 is MGHRA and CDR2 is YSYEKL. V lost 2 bases to trimming and J lost 5 bases, with 6 bases between them. This CDR3 is 12 amino acids long. The source of this sequence is a man aged 18-30 years in good health. This chain connects TRBV4-1 to TRBJ2-5; D is possibly TRBD1 (5 bases). Input material: naive CD4+ T cells sorted from blood. Subset indicated: CD45RA+ positively selected. The CDR3 DNA is TGCGCCAGCAGCCAACCAGGGGAGACCCAGTACTTC. Its translation is CASSQPGETQYF.